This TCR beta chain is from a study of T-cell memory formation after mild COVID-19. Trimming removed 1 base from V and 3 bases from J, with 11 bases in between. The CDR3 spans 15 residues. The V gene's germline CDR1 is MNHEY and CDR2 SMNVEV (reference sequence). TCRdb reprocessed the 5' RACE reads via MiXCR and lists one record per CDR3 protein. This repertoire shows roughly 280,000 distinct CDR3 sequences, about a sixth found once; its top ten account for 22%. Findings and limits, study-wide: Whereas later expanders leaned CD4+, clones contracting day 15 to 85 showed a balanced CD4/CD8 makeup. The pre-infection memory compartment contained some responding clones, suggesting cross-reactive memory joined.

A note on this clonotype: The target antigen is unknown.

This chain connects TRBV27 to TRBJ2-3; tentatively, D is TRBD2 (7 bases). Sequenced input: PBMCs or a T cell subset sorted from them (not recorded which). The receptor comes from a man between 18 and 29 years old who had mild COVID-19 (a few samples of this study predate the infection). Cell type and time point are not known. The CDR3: CASSLWGGLTDTQYF. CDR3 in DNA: TGTGCCAGCAGTTTATGGGGGGGCCTAACAGATACGCAGTATTTT.